The present T cell receptor beta chain was sequenced within a study of CXCR3-negative and CXCR3-positive naive CD8 T cells. Naive CD8+ T cells carried a CD45RO-CCR7+CD27+CD95- phenotype. Notes on this clonotype: Antigen: not known.

5' RACE with UMI labels generated the TRB cDNA libraries. TCRdb reprocessed the 5' RACE reads and reports one entry per CDR3 protein, with no DNA. The table for this sample gives more than 65,000 distinct CDR3 sequences. The CDR3 is made up of 13 amino acids. Per germline, CDR1 SEHNR and CDR2 FQNEAQ (reference sequence). Overall study findings and caveats: Each naive subset displayed comparably high diversity, whereas memory CD8+ cells displayed much lower diversity.

The rearrangement joins TRBV7-9 to TRBJ2-7; TCRdb outputs TRBD1, but without DNA this stays unchecked. Input material: naive CXCR3- CD8+ T cells from blood. Noted subset: CD45RO-CCR7+CD27+CD95- naive CD8+ T cells lacking CXCR3 (TNR3-). The source of this sequence is a human donor in good health. Some clones in this sample may be carry-over from other donors' samples. CDR3 residues: CASSPPGAVEQYF.